The present T cell receptor (beta chain) was sequenced within a study of blood T cell repertoires in COVID-19. Overall study context: Sites across the United States, Italy and Spain contributed samples from acute and convalescent COVID-19. The analysed material was cDNA or gDNA that came from T cells, B-cell-depleted T cells, or PBMCs.

Clones were sequenced by immunoSEQ multiplex PCR, and TCRdb holds only the in-frame ones, with some missing. The sample lists 380,000 or so clones; 81% were seen once. Germline lookup yields CDR1 SEHNR and CDR2 FQNEAQ (reference sequence). The CDR3 has 15 residues. The V gene end was trimmed by 3 bases and the J gene end by 6 bases; junction bases not matched to a gene: 5. Sequenced: peripheral blood. This TCR came from a human donor with acute or convalescent COVID-19. The donor label of this sample is uncertain. The chain combines TRBV7-9 with TRBJ1-6; 7 bases match TRBD1. Here the CDR3 reads CASSFGTEINSPLHF. In nucleotides, the CDR3 is TGTGCCAGCAGCTTCGGGACAGAAATTAATTCACCCCTCCACTTT. Looking up the rest from reference TRBV7-9 and TRBJ1-6 gives the full variable domain: DTGVSQNPRHKITKRGQNVTFRCDPISEHNRLYWYRQTLGQGPEFLTYFQNEAQLEKSRLLSDRFSAERPKGSFSTLEIQRTEQGDSAMYLCASSFGTEINSPLHFGNGTRLTVT.